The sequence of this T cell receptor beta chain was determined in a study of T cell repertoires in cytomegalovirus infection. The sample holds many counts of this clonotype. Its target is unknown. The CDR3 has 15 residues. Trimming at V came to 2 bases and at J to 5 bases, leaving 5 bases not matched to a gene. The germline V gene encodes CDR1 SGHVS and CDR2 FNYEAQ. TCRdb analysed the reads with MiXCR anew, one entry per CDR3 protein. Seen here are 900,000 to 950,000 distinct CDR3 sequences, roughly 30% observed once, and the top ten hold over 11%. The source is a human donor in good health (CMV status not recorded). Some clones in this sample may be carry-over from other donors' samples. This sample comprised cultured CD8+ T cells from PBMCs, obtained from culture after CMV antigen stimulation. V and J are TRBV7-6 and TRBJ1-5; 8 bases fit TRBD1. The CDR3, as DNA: TGTGCCAGCAGCTTACGGCAGGACAGGGATCAGCCCCAGCATTTT. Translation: CASSLRQDRDQPQHF.